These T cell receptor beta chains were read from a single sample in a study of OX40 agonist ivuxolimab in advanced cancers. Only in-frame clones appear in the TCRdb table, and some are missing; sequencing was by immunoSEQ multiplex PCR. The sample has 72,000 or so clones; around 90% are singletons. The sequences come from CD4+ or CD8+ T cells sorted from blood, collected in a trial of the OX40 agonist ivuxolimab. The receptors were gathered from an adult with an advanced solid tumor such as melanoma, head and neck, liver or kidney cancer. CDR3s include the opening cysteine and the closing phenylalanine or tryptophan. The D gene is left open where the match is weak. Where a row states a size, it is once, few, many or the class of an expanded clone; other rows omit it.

CASSPVGLAGGSETQYF,TGCGCCAGCAGCCCGGTGGGACTAGCGGGGGGGTCGGAGACCCAGTACTTC,TRBJ2-5,TRBD2,-,TRBV5-1
CASSPRDYSTDTQYF,TGTGCCAGCAGCCCGCGGGACTACAGCACAGATACGCAGTATTTT,TRBJ2-3,TRBD2,-,TRBV7-9
CASSATTGGGTEAFF,TGTGCCAGCAGTGCCACCACGGGGGGAGGCACTGAAGCTTTCTTT,TRBJ1-1,-,once,TRBV2
CASSPGQGSAGNTIYF,TGTGCCAGTAGTCCGGGACAGGGGAGCGCTGGAAACACCATATATTTT,TRBJ1-3,TRBD1,-,TRBV19
CASSTGTRRGDEQFF,TGCGCCAGCAGCACCGGGACTAGGCGAGGGGATGAGCAGTTCTTC,TRBJ2-1,TRBD2,few,TRBV4-1
CASSGQGAIAGTEAFF,TGCGCCAGCAGTGGACAGGGGGCGATAGCCGGCACTGAAGCTTTCTTT,TRBJ1-1,TRBD1,-,TRBV10-2
CAWSVQSAGEQYF,TGTGCCTGGAGTGTACAATCCGCGGGGGAGCAGTACTTC,TRBJ2-7,-,-,TRBV30
CAWSPLETQYF,TGTGCCTGGAGTCCCCTGGAGACCCAGTACTTC,TRBJ2-5,-,few,TRBV30
CASGSWDRTQETQYF,TGTGCCAGCGGAAGCTGGGACAGAACTCAAGAGACCCAGTACTTC,TRBJ2-5,TRBD1,-,TRBV2
CASSQDLTLRPFF,TGTGCCAGCAGCCAAGATCTGACACTGAGACCTTTCTTT,TRBJ1-1,-,-,TRBV4-2
CASSLIPGANYGYTF,TGTGCCAGCAGCTTAATCCCAGGAGCTAACTATGGCTACACCTTC,TRBJ1-2,-,-,TRBV7-2
CASSKEAYEQYF,TGTGCCAGCAGTAAAGAGGCCTACGAGCAGTACTTC,TRBJ2-7,-,-,TRBV2
CASSPSGLDTQYF,TGTGCCAGCAGCCCGAGCGGGTTAGATACGCAGTATTTT,TRBJ2-3,-,-,TRBV5-8
CASYRSGTEGAFF,TGTGCCAGCTACCGATCGGGAACGGAGGGAGCTTTCTTT,TRBJ1-1,-,-,TRBV18
CASSQGGQGTWDEQFF,TGTGCCAGCAGCCAAGGAGGACAGGGGACTTGGGATGAGCAGTTCTTC,TRBJ2-1,TRBD1,-,TRBV4-2
CASSLTETLTDTQYF,TGTGCCAGCAGCCTCACCGAAACCCTCACAGATACGCAGTATTTT,TRBJ2-3,-,-,TRBV27
CASSLPHIEKLFF,TGTGCCAGCAGCTTACCTCATATTGAAAAACTGTTTTTT,TRBJ1-4,-,-,TRBV7-2
CASSPGAANTEAFF,TGCGCCAGCAGCCCGGGGGCGGCGAACACTGAAGCTTTCTTT,TRBJ1-1,-,-,TRBV5-1
CASITGINQPQHF,TGTGCCAGCATCACAGGGATCAATCAGCCCCAGCATTTT,TRBJ1-5,-,-,TRBV6-6
CASSPRETASYEQYF,TGTGCCAGCAGCCCCCGGGAGACAGCCTCCTACGAGCAGTACTTC,TRBJ2-7,-,-,TRBV7-8
CASSLMQGSEQYF,TGTGCCAGCAGCTTAATGCAGGGGTCAGAGCAGTACTTC,TRBJ2-7,-,-,TRBV7-2
CASSPISGNTEAFF,TGCGCCAGCAGCCCAATCTCCGGGAACACTGAAGCTTTCTTT,TRBJ1-1,-,-,TRBV5-1